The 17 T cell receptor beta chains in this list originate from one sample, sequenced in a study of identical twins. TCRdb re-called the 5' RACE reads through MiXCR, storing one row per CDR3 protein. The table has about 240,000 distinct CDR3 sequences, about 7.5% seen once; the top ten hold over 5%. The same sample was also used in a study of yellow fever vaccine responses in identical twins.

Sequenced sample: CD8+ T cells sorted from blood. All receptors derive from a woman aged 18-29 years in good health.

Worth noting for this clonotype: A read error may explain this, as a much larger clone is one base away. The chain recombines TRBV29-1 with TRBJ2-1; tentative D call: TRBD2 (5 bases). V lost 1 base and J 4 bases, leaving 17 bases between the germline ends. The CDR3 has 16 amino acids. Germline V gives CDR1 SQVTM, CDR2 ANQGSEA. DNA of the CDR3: TGCAGCGTTGAAGTATACGGCTGGAGGAATTACAATGAGCAGTTCTTC. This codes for CSVEVYGWRNYNEQFF.

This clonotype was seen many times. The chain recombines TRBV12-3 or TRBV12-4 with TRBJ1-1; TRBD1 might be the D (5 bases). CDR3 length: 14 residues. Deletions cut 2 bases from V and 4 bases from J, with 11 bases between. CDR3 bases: TGTGCCAGCAGTTTATTGGGGGGAGGCACTGAAGCTTTCTTT. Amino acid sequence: CASSLLGGGTEAFF.

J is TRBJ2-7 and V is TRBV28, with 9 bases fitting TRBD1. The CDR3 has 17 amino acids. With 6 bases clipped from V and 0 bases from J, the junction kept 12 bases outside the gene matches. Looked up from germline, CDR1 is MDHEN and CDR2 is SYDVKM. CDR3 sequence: CASRNAPGTGSSYEQYF. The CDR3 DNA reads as TGTGCCAGCAGAAACGCGCCCGGGACAGGGAGCTCCTACGAGCAGTACTTC.

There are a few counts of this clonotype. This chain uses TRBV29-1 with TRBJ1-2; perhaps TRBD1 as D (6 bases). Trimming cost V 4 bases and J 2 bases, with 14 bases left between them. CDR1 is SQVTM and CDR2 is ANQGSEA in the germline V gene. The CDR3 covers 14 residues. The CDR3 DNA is TGCAGCGTTGCATCAGGGGAGCTCAACTATGGCTACACCTTC. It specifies CSVASGELNYGYTF.

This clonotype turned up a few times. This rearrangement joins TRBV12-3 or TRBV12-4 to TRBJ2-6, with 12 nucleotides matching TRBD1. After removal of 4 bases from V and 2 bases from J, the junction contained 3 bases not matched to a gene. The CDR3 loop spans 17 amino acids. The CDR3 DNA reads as TGTGCCAGCAGTTGGGGACAGGGGGCACCTGGGGCCAACGTCCTGACTTTC. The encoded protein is CASSWGQGAPGANVLTF.

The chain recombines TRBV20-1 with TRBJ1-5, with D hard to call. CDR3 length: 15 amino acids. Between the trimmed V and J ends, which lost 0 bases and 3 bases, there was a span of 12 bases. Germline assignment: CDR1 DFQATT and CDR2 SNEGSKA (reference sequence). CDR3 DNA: TGCAGTGCTAGAGATCATGAAGGGATCAATCAGCCCCAGCATTTT. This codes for CSARDHEGINQPQHF.

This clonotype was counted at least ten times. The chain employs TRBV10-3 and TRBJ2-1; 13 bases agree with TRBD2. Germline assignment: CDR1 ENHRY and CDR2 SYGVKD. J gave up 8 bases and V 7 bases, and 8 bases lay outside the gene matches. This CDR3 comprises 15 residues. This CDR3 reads CAITPTSGRADEQFF. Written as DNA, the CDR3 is TGTGCCATCACTCCAACTAGCGGGAGGGCCGATGAGCAGTTCTTC.

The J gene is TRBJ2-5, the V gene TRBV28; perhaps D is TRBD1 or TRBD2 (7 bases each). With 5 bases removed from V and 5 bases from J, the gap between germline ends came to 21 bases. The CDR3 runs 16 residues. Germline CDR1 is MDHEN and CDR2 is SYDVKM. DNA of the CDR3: TGTGCCAGCAGTACCATTTCAGGGGGGGTTGGGGAGACCCAGTACTTC. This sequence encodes CASSTISGGVGETQYF.

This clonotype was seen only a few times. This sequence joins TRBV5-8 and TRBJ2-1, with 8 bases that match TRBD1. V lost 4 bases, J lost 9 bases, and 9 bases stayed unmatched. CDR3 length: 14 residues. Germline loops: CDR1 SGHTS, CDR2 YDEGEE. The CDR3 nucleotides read TGTGCCAGCAGCCTTCGGACAGGGCAGGGTGAGCAGTTCTTC. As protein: CASSLRTGQGEQFF.

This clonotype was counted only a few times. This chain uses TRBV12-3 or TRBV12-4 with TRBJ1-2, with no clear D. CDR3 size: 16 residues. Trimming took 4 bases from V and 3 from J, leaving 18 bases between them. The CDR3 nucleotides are TGTGCCAGCAGTTCCCCGGCCCGGGGTTCACACTATGGCTACACCTTC. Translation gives CASSSPARGSHYGYTF.

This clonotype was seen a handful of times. CDR3 loop: CASSLSSSGEETQYF. CDR3 DNA sequence: TGTGCCAGCAGTTTATCGTCTAGCGGGGAGGAGACCCAGTACTTC. The rearrangement joins TRBV28 to TRBJ2-5; TRBD2 matches at 9 bases. CDR1 is MDHEN, CDR2 SYDVKM, per germline. The CDR3 contains 15 residues. The trim removed 1 base at V and 5 bases at J, leaving 5 bases unmatched.

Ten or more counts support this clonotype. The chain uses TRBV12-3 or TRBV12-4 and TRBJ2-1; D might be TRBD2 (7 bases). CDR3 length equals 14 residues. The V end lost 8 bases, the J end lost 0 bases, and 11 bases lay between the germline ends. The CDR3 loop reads CASQRGASYNEQFF. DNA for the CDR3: TGTGCCAGCCAACGGGGGGCCTCCTACAATGAGCAGTTCTTC.

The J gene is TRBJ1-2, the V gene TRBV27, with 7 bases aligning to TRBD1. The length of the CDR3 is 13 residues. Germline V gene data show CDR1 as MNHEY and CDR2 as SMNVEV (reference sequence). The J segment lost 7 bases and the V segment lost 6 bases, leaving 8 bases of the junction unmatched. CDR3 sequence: CASSPQGRGGYTF. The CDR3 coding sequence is TGTGCCAGCAGCCCACAGGGGCGGGGTGGCTACACCTTC.

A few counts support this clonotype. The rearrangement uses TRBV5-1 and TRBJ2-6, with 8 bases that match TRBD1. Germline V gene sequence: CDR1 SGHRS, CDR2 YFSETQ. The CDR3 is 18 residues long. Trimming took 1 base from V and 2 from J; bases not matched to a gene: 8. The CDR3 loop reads CASSLWGQAPTGANVLTF. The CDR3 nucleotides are TGCGCCAGCAGCTTGTGGGGACAGGCCCCGACTGGGGCCAACGTCCTGACTTTC.

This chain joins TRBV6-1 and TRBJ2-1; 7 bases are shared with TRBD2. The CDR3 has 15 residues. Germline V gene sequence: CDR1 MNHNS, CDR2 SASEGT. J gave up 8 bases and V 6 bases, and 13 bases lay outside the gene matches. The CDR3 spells CASSSNRDYGYEQFF. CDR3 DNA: TGTGCCAGCAGCTCGAACCGGGACTACGGGTATGAGCAGTTCTTC.

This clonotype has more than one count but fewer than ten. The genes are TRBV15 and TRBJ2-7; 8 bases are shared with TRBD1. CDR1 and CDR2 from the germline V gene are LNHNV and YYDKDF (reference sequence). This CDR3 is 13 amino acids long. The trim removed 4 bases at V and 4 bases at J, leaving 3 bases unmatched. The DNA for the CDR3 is TGTGCCACCAGCACCGGACAGGGTTACGAGCAGTACTTC. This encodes CATSTGQGYEQYF.

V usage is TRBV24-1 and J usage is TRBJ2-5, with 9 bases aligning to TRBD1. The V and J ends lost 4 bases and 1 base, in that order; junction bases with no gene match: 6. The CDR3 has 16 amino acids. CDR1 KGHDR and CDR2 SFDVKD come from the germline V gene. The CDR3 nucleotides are TGTGCCACCAGTGAAACCGGGACAGGGTTCCAAGAGACCCAGTACTTC. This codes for CATSETGTGFQETQYF.